Shown below are 25 T cell receptor beta chains from a single sample sequenced in a study of cytomegalovirus exposure and HLA in healthy donors. Using immunoSEQ multiplex PCR, the repertoire was profiled, and TCRdb retains in-frame clones only, with some absent. The table shows some 260,000 clones, with approximately 84% occurring only once. Sequenced input: PBMCs. These receptors came from a man aged 18 to 29 in good health and CMV-seropositive.

The J gene is TRBJ2-7, the V gene TRBV6-6; no clear D gene. Per germline, CDR1 MNHNY and CDR2 SVGAGI (reference sequence). This CDR3 contains 14 residues. V was pared by 5 bases and J by 2 bases, with 13 bases between. The CDR3 DNA reads as TGTGCCAGCAGTCTGACTGCGCCTGCCTACGAGCAGTACTTC. As protein: CASSLTAPAYEQYF.

This chain links TRBV9 with TRBJ2-7, with TRBD2 matching over 7 bases. CDR3 length: 13 amino acids. The germline gives CDR1 SGDLS, CDR2 YYNGEE. The V and J ends lost 0 bases and 6 bases, in that order; junction bases with no gene match: 3. In DNA, the CDR3 is TGTGCCAGCAGCGTAGGGGCGGGAGTCGAGCAGTACTTC. Translation gives CASSVGAGVEQYF.

The V gene is TRBV2, the J gene TRBJ1-2; D possibly corresponds to TRBD1 (6 bases). The CDR3 spans 14 residues. Trimming pared 8 bases from V and 7 bases from J, leaving 20 bases between. The germline gives CDR1 SNHLY, CDR2 FYNNEI. As DNA, the CDR3 is TGTGCCAGCGGGGGGGCCAGGGACGTTCGTGGCTACACCTTC. Translating it yields CASGGARDVRGYTF.

The chain carries TRBV6-6 and TRBJ1-5; D possibly corresponds to TRBD1 (5 bases). V lost 0 bases to trimming and J lost 9 bases, with 15 bases between them. The CDR3 runs to 15 residues. CDR1 and CDR2 from the germline V gene are MNHNY and SVGAGI (reference sequence). Written as DNA, the CDR3 is TGTGCCAGCAGTTACTCGAGCGGGGCTCGCGGGCCCCAGCATTTT. Encoded protein: CASSYSSGARGPQHF.

The rearrangement joins TRBV5-4 to TRBJ1-2, with 8 bases matching TRBD1. CDR3 length equals 16 residues. Germline assignment: CDR1 SGHNT and CDR2 YYREEE (reference sequence). V lost 0 bases to trimming and J lost 1 base; unmatched junction nucleotides: 5. The CDR3 sequence: CASSLVWTGINYGYTF. CDR3 nucleotide sequence: TGTGCCAGCAGCTTGGTTTGGACAGGGATTAACTATGGCTACACCTTC.

The chain recombines TRBV30 with TRBJ2-5, with 9 nucleotides matching TRBD2. Per germline, CDR1 GTSNPN and CDR2 SVGIG (reference sequence). Trimming cost V 3 bases and J 2 bases; bases outside gene matches: 7. CDR3 length: 15 residues. The CDR3, as DNA: TGTGCCTGGAGGCAGCCGGGACTAGCTCAAGAGACCCAGTACTTC. This encodes CAWRQPGLAQETQYF.

The V gene is TRBV6-1, the J gene TRBJ1-2, with D unclear. Germline CDR1 reads MNHNS; CDR2 reads SASEGT. The CDR3 has 13 residues. V gave up 5 bases and J gave up 0 bases, with 7 bases separating them. CDR3 DNA sequence: TGTGCCAGCAGTCCCACACCTAACTATGGCTACACCTTC. It codes for CASSPTPNYGYTF.

The chain has TRBV28 and TRBJ1-1; D uncertain. The germline gives CDR1 MDHEN, CDR2 SYDVKM. The CDR3 sequence is 12 residues long. V gave up 3 bases and J gave up 6 bases, with 8 bases separating them. CDR3 nucleotide sequence: TGTGCCAGCAGTTTTGGTAGGTCTGAAGCTTTCTTT. This translates into CASSFGRSEAFF.

This clone was detected only once. This same CDR3 is encoded by further DNA sequences in the sample. This sequence joins TRBV27 and TRBJ2-1, with no clear D. The V gene's germline CDR1 is MNHEY and CDR2 SMNVEV (reference sequence). CDR3 length equals 11 residues. V was trimmed by 2 bases and J by 7 bases, leaving 3 bases between them. The CDR3 sequence: CASSLGNEQFF. The CDR3 DNA follows: TGTGCCAGCAGTTTAGGTAATGAGCAGTTCTTC.

The V gene is TRBV18, the J gene TRBJ1-5, with D perhaps matching TRBD1 (6 bases). Trimming stripped 5 bases from V and 0 bases from J, with 8 bases between. Germline V CDR1 and CDR2: KGHSH, LQKENI. The CDR3 has 14 residues. The CDR3 DNA reads TGTGCCAGCTCAGCAGGGGTTAGCAATCAGCCCCAGCATTTT. Translating gives CASSAGVSNQPQHF.

The chain uses TRBV5-1 and TRBJ1-3; maybe TRBD1 (5 bases). This CDR3 contains 19 residues. CDR1 is SGHRS, CDR2 YFSETQ, per germline. Trimming left V 0 bases short and J 0 bases short, with 19 bases between. CDR3 nucleotides: TGCGCCAGCAGCTTGGGCCCCTCGGGACTGGGAGACTCTGGAAACACCATATATTTT. Encoded protein: CASSLGPSGLGDSGNTIYF.

V and J are TRBV2 and TRBJ2-3; D not resolved. Trimming removed 6 bases from V and 2 bases from J, with 9 bases in between. The germline V gene encodes CDR1 SNHLY and CDR2 FYNNEI. The CDR3 is 13 amino acids. The CDR3 DNA reads as TGTGCCAGCAGGAGAACTGCCACAGATACGCAGTATTTT. This sequence encodes CASRRTATDTQYF.

The rearrangement joins TRBV11-1 to TRBJ2-7; D not certain. Trimming stripped 7 bases from V and 0 bases from J, with 13 bases between. This CDR3 contains 14 residues. Germline-derived CDR1 and CDR2 are SGHAT and FQDESV (reference sequence). CDR3 residues: CASNPTESSYEQYF. The CDR3 nucleotides read TGTGCCAGCAACCCGACGGAGAGCTCCTACGAGCAGTACTTC.

V gene TRBV25-1 combines with J gene TRBJ2-2; 10 bases map to TRBD2. There are 17 residues in the CDR3. V lost 3 bases and J lost 0; bases outside the gene matches: 4. The V gene's germline CDR1 is MGHDK and CDR2 SYGVNS. In nucleotides, the CDR3 is TGTGCCAGCAGTGACTCTAGCGGGAGCGCGAACACCGGGGAGCTGTTTTTT. Protein sequence: CASSDSSGSANTGELFF. Full variable domain (missing parts from reference TRBV25-1 and TRBJ2-2): EADIYQTPRYLVIGTGKKITLECSQTMGHDKMYWYQQDPGMELHLIHYSYGVNSTEKGDLSSESTVSRIRTEHFPLTLESARPSHTSQYLCASSDSSGSANTGELFFGEGSRLTVL.

There are a few counts of this clone. This chain joins TRBV30 and TRBJ1-3; no clear D. CDR1 GTSNPN and CDR2 SVGIG come from the germline V gene (reference sequence). This CDR3 spans 13 amino acids. Trimming stripped 0 bases from V and 5 bases from J, with 8 bases between. The CDR3 DNA reads TGTGCCTGGAGTGTAGTAGAGAGAAACACCATATATTTT. It translates to CAWSVVERNTIYF. The variable domain in full, completed from reference TRBV30 and TRBJ1-3, reads SQTIHQWPATLVQPVGSPLSLECTVEGTSNPNLYWYRQAAGRGLQLLFYSVGIGQISSEVPQNLSASRPQDRQFILSSKKLLLSDSGFYLCAWSVVERNTIYFGEGSWLTVV.

This sequence joins TRBV20-1 and TRBJ2-1; either TRBD1 or TRBD2 may supply D (5 bases each). Trimming took 6 bases from V and 10 from J, leaving 13 bases between them. The CDR3 extends over 11 amino acids. Germline V gene sequence: CDR1 DFQATT, CDR2 SNEGSKA (reference sequence). Here the CDR3 reads CSAEGYWEQFF. CDR3 DNA sequence: TGCAGTGCCGAGGGGTATTGGGAGCAGTTCTTC.

V and J are TRBV5-6 and TRBJ2-3, with 12 bases matching TRBD2. The V and J ends lost 0 bases and 3 bases, in that order; junction bases with no gene match: 2. This CDR3 has 16 residues. Germline loops: CDR1 SGHDT, CDR2 YYEEEE. CDR3: CASSLVLAGGTDTQYF. The CDR3 DNA reads as TGTGCCAGCAGCTTGGTACTAGCGGGAGGAACAGATACGCAGTATTTT.

The chain carries TRBV9 and TRBJ2-3, with D tentatively TRBD2 (7 bases). CDR3 size: 16 residues. V was shortened by 0 bases and J by 5 bases, with 16 bases between the two germline ends. Germline loops: CDR1 SGDLS, CDR2 YYNGEE. CDR3 amino acids: CASSVASQGGGDTQYF. The CDR3 DNA sequence: TGTGCCAGCAGCGTAGCTTCCCAGGGAGGGGGAGATACGCAGTATTTT.

The V call is TRBV6-6, the J call TRBJ1-5, with D possibly being TRBD1 (5 bases). The CDR3 totals 13 residues. Trimming removed 2 bases from V and 6 bases from J, with 8 bases in between. Germline V gene data show CDR1 as MNHNY and CDR2 as SVGAGI (reference sequence). The CDR3 nucleotides are TGTGCCAGCAGTTACGGGACCGGTCAGCCCCAGCATTTT. It codes for CASSYGTGQPQHF.

The chain uses TRBV29-1 and TRBJ1-1, with a weak D call TRBD1 (5 bases). Per the germline V gene, CDR1 is SQVTM and CDR2 is ANQGSEA. V lost 6 bases and J lost 2, with 13 bases in between. The CDR3 is 13 amino acids. DNA of the CDR3: TGCAGCGTCCGACAGAGCAAAAACACTGAAGCTTTCTTT. Translated: CSVRQSKNTEAFF.

This clone was seen only once. The rearrangement joins TRBV28 to TRBJ1-5; no clear D. The CDR3 is 18 residues long. Germline values: CDR1 MDHEN, CDR2 SYDVKM. Trimming removed 1 base from V and 0 bases from J, with 16 bases in between. This chain's CDR3 is CASSLSLRSTYSNQPQHF. The CDR3 region has the DNA TGTGCCAGCAGTTTATCACTCAGGAGCACTTATAGCAATCAGCCCCAGCATTTT.

This rearrangement joins TRBV4-2 to TRBJ1-4, with D maybe TRBD1 (5 bases). The CDR3 runs to 15 residues. Germline V gene sequence: CDR1 LGHNA, CDR2 YNFKEQ. V was clipped by 4 bases and J by 8 bases, with 17 bases between them. The CDR3, as DNA: TGTGCCAGCAGCCCGGGGGGTCTAGACGGCGAAAAACTGTTTTTT. This sequence encodes CASSPGGLDGEKLFF.

This clone was picked up a small number of times. CDR3 sequence reads: CATLRVGDSYEQYF. CDR3 DNA: TGTGCCACCCTCAGGGTTGGGGACTCCTACGAGCAGTACTTC. The chain combines TRBV13 with TRBJ2-7; D is possibly TRBD1 (5 bases). The CDR3 spans 14 residues. Germline CDR1 reads PRHDT; CDR2 reads FYEKMQ (reference sequence). V was trimmed by 10 bases and J by 0 bases, leaving 16 bases between them.

The J gene is TRBJ2-1, the V gene TRBV7-2; D is unresolved. Germline V gene data show CDR1 as SGHTA and CDR2 as FQGNSA. The ends were cut back, 3 bases at V and 0 bases at J, with 6 bases in the middle. The CDR3 contains 14 residues. CDR3 sequence: CASSFSSSYNEQFF. The DNA of the CDR3 is TGTGCCAGCAGCTTCTCAAGCTCCTACAATGAGCAGTTCTTC.

The chain carries TRBV4-3 and TRBJ2-7; D call uncertain. The CDR3 covers 15 residues. V lost 4 bases to trimming and J lost 6 bases, with 19 bases between them. Germline V gene data show CDR1 as LGHNA and CDR2 as YSLEER. The CDR3 DNA is TGCGCCAGCAGCCGCCTGTTTGCTGGGCACGTCGAGCAGTACTTC. Translated, it gives CASSRLFAGHVEQYF.